This T cell receptor beta chain was sequenced for a study of T cell repertoires in aging, cancer and after chemotherapy. At the level of the study: Patients with chronic lymphocytic leukemia were sampled before and after fludarabine- or bendamustine-based chemotherapy. Study results and limitations: Median generation probability rose over the chemotherapy interval in each cancer cohort, suggesting rebound thymic output. No conclusions about immunological memory after chemotherapy can be drawn from the repertoire data. In healthy donors, age-related TCR diversity loss mainly reflected lost richness.

Multiplex touch-down PCR with TRB-A/B primers amplified rearranged V-D-J TRB sequences. Using its own MiXCR run on the multiplex PCR reads, TCRdb lists one record per CDR3 protein. The sample includes about 13,000 distinct CDR3 sequences, about 29% seen only once; the top ten take roughly a tenth. The V end was cut by 2 bases, the J end by 6 bases, with 10 bases between. The length of the CDR3 is 13 residues. Per the germline V gene, CDR1 is MNHNS and CDR2 is SASEGT. This clonotype was seen a few times. Its specificity is unknown. Amplification of TCR beta used genomic DNA extracted from peripheral blood.

The sample comprised blood. This sequence originates from a human donor with a blood cancer. V usage is TRBV6-1 and J usage is TRBJ1-2; a weak D match, TRBD1 (5 bases). CDR3 region: CASSEWTFNGYTF. The CDR3 bases are TGTGCCAGCAGTGAATGGACATTCAATGGCTACACCTTC.